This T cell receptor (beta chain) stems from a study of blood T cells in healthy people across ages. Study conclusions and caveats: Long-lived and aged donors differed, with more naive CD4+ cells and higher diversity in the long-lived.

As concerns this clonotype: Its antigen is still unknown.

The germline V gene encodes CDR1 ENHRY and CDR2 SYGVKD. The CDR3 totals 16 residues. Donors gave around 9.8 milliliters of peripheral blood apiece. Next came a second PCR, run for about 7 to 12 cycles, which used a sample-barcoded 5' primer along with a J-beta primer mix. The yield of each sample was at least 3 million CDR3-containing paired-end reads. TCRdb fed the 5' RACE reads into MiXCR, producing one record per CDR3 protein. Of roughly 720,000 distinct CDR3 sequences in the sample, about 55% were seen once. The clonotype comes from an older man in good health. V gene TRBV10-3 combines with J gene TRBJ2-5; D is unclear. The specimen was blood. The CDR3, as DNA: TGTGCTCCCAGTGAGTCCCCCCTATCTCTAGGAGAGACCCAGTACTTC. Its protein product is CAPSESPLSLGETQYF.